The present TCR beta chain was sequenced within a study of blood T cell repertoires in COVID-19. Overall study context: Samples came from the United States, Italy and Spain, spanning acute and convalescent COVID-19. Sample material is recorded as cDNA or gDNA derived from T cells, B-cell-depleted T cells, or PBMCs.

Original handling: Nucleated cell number was recorded as an estimate derived from reference gene primer amplification. Assay used: immunoSEQ multiplex PCR; TCRdb lists only in-frame clones, some missing. From that table come the V and J calls and clone size; the DNA was used to work out D and trimming. Of over 95,000 clones listed, approximately 81% are singletons. The V segment lost 3 bases and the J segment 3 bases; nucleotides outside the gene matches: 9. The CDR3 is 16 residues long. Germline V gene data show CDR1 as DFQATT and CDR2 as SNEGSKA (reference sequence). The chain links TRBV20-1 to TRBJ1-1, with TRBD1 matching 11 bases. The source is a man aged 45-65 years with acute or convalescent COVID-19. Sequenced input: peripheral blood. The CDR3 bases are TGCAGTGCTAGTGCGGGACAGGGGGGGCGAGACACTGAAGCTTTCTTT. Protein: CSASAGQGGRDTEAFF.